These T cell receptor beta chains were read from a single sample in a study of T-cell memory formation after mild COVID-19. A single record per CDR3 protein comes from TCRdb applying MiXCR to the 5' RACE reads. The sample carries 35,000 to 45,000 distinct CDR3 sequences, roughly 7.2% recorded once. The sequencing input was PBMCs or a T cell subset sorted from them (not recorded which). The receptors stem from an adult who had mild COVID-19 (a few samples of this study predate the infection). Cell type and time point are not known. Each CDR3 is given with its conserved first and last residue. Fields, in order: D gene, clone size, J gene, V gene, CDR3 length, CDR3 protein, CDR3 DNA. D genes are given only for firm matches. Some rows have no size entry. The others give once, few or many, or a class for an expanded clone.

TRBD1 | . | TRBJ1-4 | TRBV20-1 | 14 | CSARPGQGGEKLFF | TGCAGTGCTAGGCCGGGACAGGGAGGTGAAAAACTGTTTTTT
. | . | TRBJ2-1 | TRBV11-2 | 14 | CASSLRRDYNEQFF | TGTGCCAGCAGCCTCCGACGGGACTACAATGAGCAGTTCTTC
. | many | TRBJ1-4 | TRBV25-1 | 12 | CASRWESEKLFF | TGTGCCAGCAGGTGGGAGAGTGAAAAACTGTTTTTT
TRBD2 | few | TRBJ2-7 | TRBV27 | 15 | CASTSSSGLIYEQYF | TGTGCCAGCACTAGCAGTAGCGGGTTGATCTACGAGCAGTACTTC
. | few | TRBJ2-2 | TRBV6-6 | 15 | CASSFDRATTGELFF | TGTGCCAGCAGTTTCGACCGGGCGACCACCGGGGAGCTGTTTTTT
. | many | TRBJ1-1 | TRBV12-3/TRBV12-4 | 13 | CASSLYRRPEAFF | TGTGCCAGCAGTTTATACCGGCGGCCTGAAGCTTTCTTT
. | . | TRBJ2-5 | TRBV18 | 12 | CASSPRAETQYF | TGTGCCAGCTCACCACGTGCGGAGACCCAGTACTTC
TRBD1 | many | TRBJ2-7 | TRBV27 | 18 | CASSLKPQGQGAVCEQYF | TGTGCCAGCAGTTTAAAGCCCCAAGGACAGGGGGCGGTCTGCGAGCAGTACTTC
. | few | TRBJ2-1 | TRBV14 | 18 | CASSLRFGGSSRENEQFF | TGTGCCAGCAGCCTACGTTTCGGGGGATCAAGCCGAGAAAATGAGCAGTTCTTC
TRBD2 | many | TRBJ2-3 | TRBV5-1 | 16 | CASSRGLAGETDTQYF | TGCGCCAGCAGCAGGGGACTAGCGGGAGAAACAGATACGCAGTATTTT
. | . | TRBJ2-7 | TRBV3-1 | 12 | CASSQSRGREYF | TGTGCCAGCAGCCAATCCCGGGGTCGGGAGTACTTC
. | many | TRBJ2-1 | TRBV11-2 | 14 | CASSSESSYNEQFF | TGTGCCAGCAGCTCAGAGAGCTCCTACAATGAGCAGTTCTTC
TRBD1 | many | TRBJ2-1 | TRBV12-3/TRBV12-4 | 15 | CASSLPGQGGNEQFF | TGTGCCAGCAGTTTGCCGGGACAGGGAGGTAATGAGCAGTTCTTC
. | many | TRBJ2-3 | TRBV3-1 | 15 | CASSQRTRTTDTQYF | TGTGCCAGCAGCCAAAGGACTCGTACGACAGATACGCAGTATTTT
. | many | TRBJ2-2 | TRBV15 | 13 | CATSRVGGGELFF | TGTGCCACCAGCAGAGTCGGGGGCGGGGAGCTGTTTTTT
. | many | TRBJ2-1 | TRBV7-2 | 14 | CASSFGRTSAEQFF | TGTGCCAGCAGCTTTGGTAGGACAAGCGCTGAGCAGTTCTTC
TRBD1 | many | TRBJ1-1 | TRBV6-1 | 14 | CASQLDRVNTEAFF | TGTGCCAGCCAACTGGACAGGGTCAACACTGAAGCTTTCTTT
. | many | TRBJ1-1 | TRBV12-3/TRBV12-4 | 13 | CASRPTVNTEAFF | TGTGCCAGCAGGCCAACAGTGAACACTGAAGCTTTCTTT
. | many | TRBJ2-7 | TRBV19 | 16 | CASSLSTGSSGYEQYF | TGTGCCAGTAGTCTTTCAACAGGGAGTAGCGGCTACGAGCAGTACTTC
TRBD1 | few | TRBJ1-3 | TRBV24-1 | 15 | CATSTGATSGNTIYF | TGTGCCACCAGTACAGGGGCTACCTCTGGAAACACCATATATTTT
TRBD1 | . | TRBJ2-3 | TRBV6-5 | 15 | CASSYGTARTDTQYF | TGTGCCAGCAGTTACGGGACAGCCCGCACAGATACGCAGTATTTT
. | many | TRBJ2-1 | TRBV5-6 | 15 | CASTVTGTSYNEQFF | TGTGCCAGCACAGTAACAGGGACTTCCTACAATGAGCAGTTCTTC
. | . | TRBJ2-6 | TRBV3-1 | 15 | CASSLPRSGANVLTF | TGTGCCAGCAGCCTCCCCCGCTCTGGGGCCAACGTCCTGACTTTC
. | few | TRBJ2-7 | TRBV27 | 14 | CASSNQGGVGEQYF | TGTGCCAGCAGTAACCAAGGGGGGGTGGGGGAGCAGTACTTC
. | many | TRBJ1-1 | TRBV7-2 | 13 | CASSPYNGAEAFF | TGTGCCAGCAGCCCTTATAACGGCGCTGAAGCTTTCTTT
. | . | TRBJ2-3 | TRBV5-1 | 16 | CASSFGVLEGADTQYF | TGCGCCAGCAGCTTCGGTGTACTAGAAGGGGCGGATACGCAGTATTTT
TRBD2 | . | TRBJ2-3 | TRBV7-9 | 16 | CASSSGLAGLADTQYF | TGTGCCAGCAGCTCGGGACTAGCGGGATTGGCAGATACGCAGTATTTT
TRBD2 | many | TRBJ2-1 | TRBV11-2 | 14 | CASSPLSGHNEQFF | TGTGCCAGCAGCCCCCTTAGCGGGCACAATGAGCAGTTCTTC
. | few | TRBJ2-1 | TRBV4-2 | 14 | CASSQDGNYNEQFF | TGTGCCAGCAGCCAAGATGGAAATTACAATGAGCAGTTCTTC
. | few | TRBJ1-1 | TRBV5-1 | 13 | CASSYGRTTEAFF | TGCGCCAGCAGCTACGGAAGGACCACTGAAGCTTTCTTT
TRBD2 | few | TRBJ2-1 | TRBV6-6 | 18 | CASSPTRARLAAYNEQFF | TGTGCCAGCAGTCCGACCCGTGCTCGACTAGCGGCCTACAATGAGCAGTTCTTC
TRBD1 | many | TRBJ1-5 | TRBV24-1 | 15 | CATRQGTGENQPQHF | TGTGCCACCAGACAGGGGACAGGGGAAAATCAGCCCCAGCATTTT
TRBD2 | many | TRBJ2-1 | TRBV5-1 | 14 | CASNVAGGYNEQFF | TGCGCCAGCAATGTGGCGGGGGGGTACAATGAGCAGTTCTTC
. | . | TRBJ2-6 | TRBV5-1 | 15 | CASSGGITGANVLTF | TGCGCCAGCAGCGGCGGGATCACTGGGGCCAACGTCCTGACTTTC
. | . | TRBJ2-5 | TRBV5-6 | 15 | CASSRMGGGEETQYF | TGTGCCAGCAGCCGTATGGGGGGGGGCGAAGAGACCCAGTACTTC
. | few | TRBJ2-7 | TRBV4-1 | 16 | CASSLHTTRVDYEQYF | TGCGCCAGCAGCCTTCATACGACTCGCGTGGACTACGAGCAGTACTTC
TRBD2 | many | TRBJ2-1 | TRBV5-1 | 18 | CASSPRTSGGTTINEQFF | TGCGCCAGCAGCCCGCGGACTAGCGGGGGGACCACTATCAATGAGCAGTTCTTC
. | many | TRBJ2-1 | TRBV12-3/TRBV12-4 | 17 | CASSPRGGGGLGNEQFF | TGTGCCAGCAGTCCCAGAGGGGGCGGGGGACTGGGCAATGAGCAGTTCTTC
. | few | TRBJ1-1 | TRBV14 | 16 | CASSTHRVLVNTEAFF | TGTGCCAGCAGCACACACAGGGTGTTGGTGAACACTGAAGCTTTCTTT
TRBD1 | many | TRBJ1-1 | TRBV6-5 | 18 | CASSYSRQGALRNTEAFF | TGTGCCAGCAGTTACTCGAGACAGGGGGCTTTAAGGAACACTGAAGCTTTCTTT
. | many | TRBJ2-7 | TRBV30 | 11 | CAWSVGPEQYF | TGTGCCTGGAGTGTGGGGCCCGAGCAGTACTTC
. | . | TRBJ2-7 | TRBV6-5 | 17 | CATLRWGLTEGSYEQYF | TGTGCCACCCTTCGCTGGGGACTCACTGAGGGATCCTACGAGCAGTACTTC
TRBD2 | many | TRBJ2-5 | TRBV30 | 11 | CAGTSLAAQYF | TGTGCCGGGACTAGTTTGGCGGCCCAGTACTTC